This paragraph reports one T cell receptor (beta chain). What antigen it recognizes has not been identified. No quality values exist for individual bases; no much larger clone is one base distant. Enrolling through a virtual design, the prospective study's participants ranged in age from roughly 18 to 100 years and lived across 24 United States geographic areas. In the prospective study, participants were assigned to cohorts based on the clinical history participants reported in a screening survey and a study questionnaire. Mobile phlebotomists in the prospective study collected whole blood, serum and a nasopharyngeal or oropharyngeal swab from every participant. Participants in the prospective study had the option to provide additional blood draws and questionnaires over a 2-month period. Prospective study blood samples were shipped either frozen or at room temperature before DNA extraction. CDR1 and CDR2, looked up from the germline V gene, are SQVTM and ANQGSEA. V loses 0 bases of germline sequence and J loses 4 bases, and the interval between the two ends is 13 bases. Reading from cysteine to phenylalanine, the CDR3 counts 15 amino acids. Only CDR3 DNA is held: 45 bases, read in frame from base 1.

TCRbeta CDR3 regions were amplified from genomic DNA using the immunoSEQ Assay, a bias-controlled multiplex PCR. On the authors' methods: Within the assay, amplification of reference gene primers was used to estimate how many nucleated cells each sample contained. To quantify the absolute abundance of each unique TCRbeta CDR3 rearrangement, sequence reads were collapsed and filtered. For each sample, productive Simpson clonality was calculated as the square root of Simpson's diversity index over productive rearrangements. The table comes from immuneACCESS by way of TCRdb, which keeps in-frame sequences with V and J called. Part of the clones is missing from these tables; in studies checked, under half for an unresolved V gene and the rest for unknown reasons. V, J and clone size are those of that table, while D and trimming were read from the DNA. The sample table lists some 190,000 clones, approximately 92% of them with a count of one. About 2.2% of the sample is held by the ten biggest clonotypes.

This sample was included in a study of blood T cell repertoires in COVID-19 (TCRdb year 2020). Study-level background: Collaborator samples came from the United States, Italy and Spain and covered acute and convalescent phases of COVID-19. Where available, HLA class I and class II types were taken from metadata supplied by the sample provider and were not determined by assay-based typing. The sample metadata nearly always contained a de-identified subject ID, COVID-19 status, age in years and sex. The samples were drawn from the first 160 participants of the ongoing ImmuneRACE study and from 1,254 subjects provided by 6 global collaborators. The material from the prospective study consisted of cDNA or gDNA derived from T cells, B-cell-depleted T cells, or PBMCs. The repertoires were released in a freely available public database intended as a resource for research on the immune response to SARS-CoV-2. Subjects who had been exposed to COVID-19, were actively infected with it, or had recovered from it provided the deeply sampled blood TCRbeta repertoires that made up the dataset. The research as a whole found: How much clinical and demographic metadata was included differed by source and by participant, and the metadata was provided uncurated.

This receptor was taken from a woman in her thirties or forties with acute COVID-19. This receptor chain uses TRBV29-1 and TRBJ1-3, and the D gene may be TRBD1, 5 bases matching. What was sequenced was PBMCs or T cells enriched from blood (not recorded which). This receptor carries the CDR3 CSVEEGGSAGNTIYF. The bases are TGCAGCGTTGAAGAGGGGGGGTCGGCCGGAAACACCATATATTTT.